This TCR beta chain was found in a study of Ad26.COV2.S vaccination and SARS-CoV-2 variants. Study summary: Vaccine-arm donor from the placebo-controlled COV1001 Ad26.COV2.S trial. Study observations and caveats: Total T cell responses were possibly underestimated by TCR breadth and depth analyses. Vaccine recipients posted higher spike-specific TCR breadth than their placebo counterparts.

CDR3 size: 15 residues. The V and J ends lost 2 bases and 0 bases respectively, with 7 bases between them. Germline-derived CDR1 and CDR2 are MGHRA and YSYEKL. Indicated treatment: roughly 19 received Ad26.COV2.S at low or high dose, single or two shots; about 5 received placebo; per-sample allocation not given. Sampling was performed 63 days after the first vaccine or placebo injection. TCRdb's copy holds only in-frame clones and misses some; the assay was immunoSEQ multiplex PCR. In the table there are 300,000 to 500,000 clones, 70% to 90% of which are singletons. A word on this clone: Its specificity is unknown.

This rearrangement joins TRBV4-1 to TRBJ1-4; D may be TRBD1 (5 bases). This clonotype was obtained from a person aged 18 to 65 who received the Ad26.COV2.S COVID-19 vaccine or a placebo. Source: peripheral blood, taken in a trial of Ad26.COV2.S vaccine versus placebo. Here the CDR3 reads CASSQPGTTNEKLFF. The CDR3 nucleotides are TGCGCCAGCAGCCAACCAGGGACAACTAATGAAAAACTGTTTTTT.